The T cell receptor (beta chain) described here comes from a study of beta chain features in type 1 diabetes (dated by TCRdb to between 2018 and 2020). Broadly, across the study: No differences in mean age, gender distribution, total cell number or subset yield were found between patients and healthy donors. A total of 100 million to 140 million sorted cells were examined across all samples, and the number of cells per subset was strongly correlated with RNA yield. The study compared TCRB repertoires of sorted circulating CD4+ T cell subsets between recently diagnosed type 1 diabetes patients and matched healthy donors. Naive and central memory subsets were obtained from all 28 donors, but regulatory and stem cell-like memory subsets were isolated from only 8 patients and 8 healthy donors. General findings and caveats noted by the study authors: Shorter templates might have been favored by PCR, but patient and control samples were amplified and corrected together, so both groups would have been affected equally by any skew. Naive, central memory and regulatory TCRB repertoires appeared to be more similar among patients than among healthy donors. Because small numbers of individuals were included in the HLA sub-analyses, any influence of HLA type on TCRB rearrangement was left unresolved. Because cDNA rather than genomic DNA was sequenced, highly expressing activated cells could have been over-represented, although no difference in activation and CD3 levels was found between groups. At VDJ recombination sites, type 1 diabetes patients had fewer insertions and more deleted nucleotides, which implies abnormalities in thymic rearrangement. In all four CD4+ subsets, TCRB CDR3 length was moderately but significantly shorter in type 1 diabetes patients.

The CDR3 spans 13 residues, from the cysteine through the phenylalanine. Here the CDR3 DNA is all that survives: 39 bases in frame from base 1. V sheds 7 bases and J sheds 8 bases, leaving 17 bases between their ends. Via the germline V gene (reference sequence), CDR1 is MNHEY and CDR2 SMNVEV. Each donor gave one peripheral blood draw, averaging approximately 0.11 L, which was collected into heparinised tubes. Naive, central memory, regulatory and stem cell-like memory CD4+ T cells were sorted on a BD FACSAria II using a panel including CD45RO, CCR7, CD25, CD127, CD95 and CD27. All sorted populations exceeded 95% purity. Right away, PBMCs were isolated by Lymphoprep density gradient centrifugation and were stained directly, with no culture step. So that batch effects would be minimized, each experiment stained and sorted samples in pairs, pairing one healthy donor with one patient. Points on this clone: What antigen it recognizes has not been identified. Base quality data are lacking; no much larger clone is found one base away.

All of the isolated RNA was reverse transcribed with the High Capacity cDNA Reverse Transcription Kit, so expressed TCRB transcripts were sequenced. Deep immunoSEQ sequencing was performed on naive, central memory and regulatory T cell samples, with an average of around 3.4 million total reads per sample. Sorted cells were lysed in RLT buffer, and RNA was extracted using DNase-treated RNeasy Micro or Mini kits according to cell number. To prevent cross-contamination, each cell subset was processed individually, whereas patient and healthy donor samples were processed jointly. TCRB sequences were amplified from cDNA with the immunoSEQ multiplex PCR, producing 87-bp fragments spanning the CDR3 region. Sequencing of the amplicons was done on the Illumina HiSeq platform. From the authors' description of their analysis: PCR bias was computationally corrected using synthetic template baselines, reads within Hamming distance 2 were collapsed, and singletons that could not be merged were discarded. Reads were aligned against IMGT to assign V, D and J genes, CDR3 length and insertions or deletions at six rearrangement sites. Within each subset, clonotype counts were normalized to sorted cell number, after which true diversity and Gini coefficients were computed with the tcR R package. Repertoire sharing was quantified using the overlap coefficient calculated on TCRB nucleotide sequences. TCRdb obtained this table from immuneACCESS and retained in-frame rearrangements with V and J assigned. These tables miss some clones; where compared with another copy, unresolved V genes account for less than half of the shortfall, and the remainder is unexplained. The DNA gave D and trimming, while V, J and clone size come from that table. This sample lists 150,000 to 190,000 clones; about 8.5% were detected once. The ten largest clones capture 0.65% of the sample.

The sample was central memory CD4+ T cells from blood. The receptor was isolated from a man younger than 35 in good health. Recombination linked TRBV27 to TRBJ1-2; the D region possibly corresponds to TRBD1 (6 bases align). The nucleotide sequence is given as TGTGCCAGCACCCCCGGAAGGGGGGGCGGCTACACCTTC. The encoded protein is CASTPGRGGGYTF.